These 9 T cell receptor beta chains were all obtained from the same sample, sequenced in a study of T cell changes during pregnancy in multiple sclerosis. Profiling relied on immunoSEQ multiplex PCR, and the TCRdb table lists in-frame clones only, not all of them. Here the sample spans roughly 70,000 clones, 85% to 95% being singletons. The specimen comprised peripheral blood, sampled in the third trimester of pregnancy. The receptors were gathered from a female donor in good health, enrolled as a control in a pregnancy study.

The rearrangement joins TRBV5-8 to TRBJ2-2; the D gene is possibly TRBD1 (6 bases). The length of the CDR3 is 12 residues. CDR1 is SGHTS, CDR2 YDEGEE, per germline. The V end lost 10 bases, the J end lost 6 bases, and 13 bases lay between the germline ends. The CDR3 here is CAGKQGAGELFF. CDR3 coding DNA: TGTGCCGGTAAACAGGGCGCCGGGGAGCTGTTTTTT.

This chain connects TRBV5-4 to TRBJ1-2; TRBD1 agrees at 11 bases. This CDR3 has 15 amino acids. Germline V gene sequence: CDR1 SGHNT, CDR2 YYREEE (reference sequence). Unmatched junction bases numbered 6, after V lost 0 bases and J lost 8 bases. The CDR3 nucleotides read TGTGCCAGCAGCTTGGCAGGTGGGACAGGGGGAGGCTACACCTTC. This gives the protein CASSLAGGTGGGYTF. The variable domain in full, completed from reference TRBV5-4 and TRBJ1-2, reads ETGVTQSPTHLIKTRGQQVTLRCSSQSGHNTVSWYQQALGQGPQFIFQYYREEENGRGNFPPRFSGLQFPNYSSELNVNALELDDSALYLCASSLAGGTGGGYTFGSGTRLTVV.

The chain carries TRBV7-2 and TRBJ2-3; 7 nucleotides line up with TRBD1. Germline loops: CDR1 SGHTA, CDR2 FQGNSA. V trimming: 6 bases; J trimming: 4 bases; junction bases outside the gene matches: 10. The CDR3 is 15 residues long. CDR3 coding DNA: TGTGCCAGCAGTTTCAGATACCAGGGGGCAGATACGCAGTATTTT. Translation: CASSFRYQGADTQYF.

This clone appeared once. The chain carries TRBV9 and TRBJ2-7; 9 bases align to TRBD1. The CDR3 has 15 amino acids. J lost 2 bases, V lost 1 base, and 4 bases had no gene match. Germline-derived CDR1 and CDR2 are SGDLS and YYNGEE. CDR3 nucleotides: TGTGCCAGCAGCGTACAGACAGGGGGTCCCTACGAGCAGTACTTC. Translation gives CASSVQTGGPYEQYF.

J is TRBJ2-2 and V is TRBV9; 14 positions agree with TRBD2. The trim removed 0 bases at V and 3 bases at J, leaving 4 bases unmatched. The germline gives CDR1 SGDLS, CDR2 YYNGEE. The CDR3 runs 18 residues. The CDR3 region has the DNA TGTGCCAGCAGCGTAGGACTAGCGGGGGGGTTAGACACCGGGGAGCTGTTTTTT. Translating gives CASSVGLAGGLDTGELFF. Looking up the rest from reference TRBV9 and TRBJ2-2 gives the full variable domain: DSGVTQTPKHLITATGQRVTLRCSPRSGDLSVYWYQQSLDQGLQFLIQYYNGEERAKGNILERFSAQQFPDLHSELNLSSLELGDSALYFCASSVGLAGGLDTGELFFGEGSRLTVL.

J is TRBJ2-7 and V is TRBV18, with 7 nucleotides matching TRBD1. CDR1 is KGHSH and CDR2 is LQKENI in the germline V gene. V lost 3 bases, J lost 4 bases, and 6 bases stayed unmatched. This CDR3 contains 14 residues. CDR3 sequence: CASSPGTGEYEQYF. As DNA, the CDR3 is TGTGCCAGCTCACCGGGCACAGGGGAATACGAGCAGTACTTC.

J is TRBJ1-6 and V is TRBV5-1; TRBD1 might be the D (6 bases). CDR1 is SGHRS, CDR2 YFSETQ, per germline. The CDR3 totals 16 residues. Trimming cost V 0 bases and J 6 bases, with 13 bases left between them. CDR3 nucleotides: TGCGCCAGCAGCTTGGAGTCAGGGGTGGGTAATTCACCCCTCCACTTT. Amino acids: CASSLESGVGNSPLHF.

The rearrangement uses TRBV6-1 and TRBJ2-3, with D perhaps matching TRBD2 (5 bases). The CDR3 sequence is 13 residues long. Trimming cost V 8 bases and J 2 bases, with 11 bases left between them. Germline lookup yields CDR1 MNHNS and CDR2 SASEGT. The CDR3 is CASQEVPTDTQYF. The CDR3 DNA follows: TGTGCCAGCCAGGAGGTCCCCACAGATACGCAGTATTTT.

The gene calls are TRBV4-2 and TRBJ1-2; 10 nucleotides line up with TRBD1. There are 15 residues in the CDR3. CDR1 LGHNA and CDR2 YNFKEQ come from the germline V gene. V dropped 3 bases and J dropped 2; count of bases not matched to a gene: 3. The CDR3, as DNA: TGTGCCAGCAGCCAGCGGACAGGGGGAAACTATGGCTACACCTTC. This codes for CASSQRTGGNYGYTF.